A selection of T cell receptor beta chains follows, all from one sample in a study of blood T cell repertoires in COVID-19. Here immunoSEQ multiplex PCR was the method, and the copy in TCRdb shows in-frame clones only, minus some. Of some 100,000 clones in the sample, 80% were seen once. The specimen sequenced was peripheral blood. Receptor source: a man between 65 and 79 years old with active or convalescent COVID-19. Each CDR3 is given with its conserved first and last residue. The D gene is left open where the match is weak. Clone sizes are given selectively: once, few, many, or a class where the clone is expanded.

-	TRBV7-9	-	TRBJ1-6	TGTGCCAGCAGCTTAAGCAGGGGTAATTCACCCCTCCACTTT	CASSLSRGNSPLHF
once	TRBV19	-	TRBJ2-3	TGTGCCAGTAAAGACATCACAGATACGCAGTATTTT	CASKDITDTQYF
-	TRBV7-7	-	TRBJ2-3	TGTGCTAGCAGCTTAAGGGGGGGAAACACAGATACGCAGTATTTT	CASSLRGGNTDTQYF
-	TRBV9	-	TRBJ1-5	TGTGCCAGCAGCCCCACAGGGCCCCAGCATTTT	CASSPTGPQHF
-	TRBV5-1	TRBD1	TRBJ1-1	TGCGCCAGCAGCCCTACACCGGGACAGGGAAACACTGAAGCTTTCTTT	CASSPTPGQGNTEAFF
-	TRBV24-1	TRBD1	TRBJ2-1	TGTGCCACCAGTGATTCCTCGGGGACAGCCCGATATGAGCAGTTCTTC	CATSDSSGTARYEQFF
-	TRBV4-1	TRBD2	TRBJ2-1	TGCGCCAGCAGCCAAGAAGGCGGGAGGGCCGACAATGAGCAGTTCTTC	CASSQEGGRADNEQFF
-	TRBV7-9	TRBD2	TRBJ2-1	TGTGCCAGCAGCTCCGGGACTAGAACAGGAGGGATAAATGAGCAGTTCTTC	CASSSGTRTGGINEQFF
-	TRBV11-2	-	TRBJ2-2	TGTGCCAGCAGCCAAACAGGGAGAATGGCCGGGGAGCTGTTTTTT	CASSQTGRMAGELFF
-	TRBV5-4	TRBD2	TRBJ2-5	TGTGCCAGCAGCCATGTTGCGGGGGGAGGGGAGACCCAGTACTTC	CASSHVAGGGETQYF
-	TRBV27	TRBD1	TRBJ2-7	TGTGCCAGCTGCCCCGGACAGGGCTTTCCCTACGAGCAGTACTTC	CASCPGQGFPYEQYF
-	TRBV5-1	TRBD1	TRBJ1-2	TGCGCCAGCAGCTGGACAGGGGTGGGTGGCTACACCTTC	CASSWTGVGGYTF
-	TRBV13	TRBD2	TRBJ2-1	TGTGCCAGCAGCACGGGACTAGCGGGGGTCAATGAGCAGTTCTTC	CASSTGLAGVNEQFF
-	TRBV30	-	TRBJ1-1	TGTGCCTGGAGTGTAAAGGGACTCAACTCCGTGGACACTGAAGCTTTCTTT	CAWSVKGLNSVDTEAFF